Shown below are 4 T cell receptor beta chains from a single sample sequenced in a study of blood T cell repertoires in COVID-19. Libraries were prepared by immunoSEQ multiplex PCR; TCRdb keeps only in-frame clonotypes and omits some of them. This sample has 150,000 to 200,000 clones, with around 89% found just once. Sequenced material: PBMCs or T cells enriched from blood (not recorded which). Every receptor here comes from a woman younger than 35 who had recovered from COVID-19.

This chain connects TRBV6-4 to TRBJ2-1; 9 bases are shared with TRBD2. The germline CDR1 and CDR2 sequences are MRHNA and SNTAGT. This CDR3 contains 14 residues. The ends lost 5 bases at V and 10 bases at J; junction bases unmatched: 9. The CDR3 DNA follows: TGTGCCAGCAGTACCATAGCGGGAGTTAGCGAGCAGTTCTTC. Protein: CASSTIAGVSEQFF.

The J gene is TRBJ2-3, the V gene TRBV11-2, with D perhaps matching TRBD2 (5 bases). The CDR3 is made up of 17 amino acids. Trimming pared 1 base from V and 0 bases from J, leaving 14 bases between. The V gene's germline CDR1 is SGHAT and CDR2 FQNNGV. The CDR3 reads CASSLVPGNPSTDTQYF. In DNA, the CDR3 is TGTGCCAGCAGCTTAGTCCCGGGGAACCCTAGCACAGATACGCAGTATTTT.

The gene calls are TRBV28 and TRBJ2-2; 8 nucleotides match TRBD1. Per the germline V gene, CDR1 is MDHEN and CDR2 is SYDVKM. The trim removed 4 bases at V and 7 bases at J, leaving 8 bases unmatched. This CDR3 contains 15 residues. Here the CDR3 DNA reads TGTGCCAGCAGTTCCGGACAGGGTGGAGACGGGGAGCTGTTTTTT. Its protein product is CASSSGQGGDGELFF.

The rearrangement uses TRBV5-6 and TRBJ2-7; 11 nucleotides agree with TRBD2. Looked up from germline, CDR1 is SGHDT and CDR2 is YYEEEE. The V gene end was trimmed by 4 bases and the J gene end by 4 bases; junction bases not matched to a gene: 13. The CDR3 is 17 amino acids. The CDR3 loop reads CASSQLTSSGRRYEQYF. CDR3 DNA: TGTGCCAGCAGCCAGTTAACTTCTAGCGGGAGGAGATACGAGCAGTACTTC. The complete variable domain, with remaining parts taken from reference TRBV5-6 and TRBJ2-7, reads DAGVTQSPTHLIKTRGQQVTLRCSPKSGHDTVSWYQQALGQGPQFIFQYYEEEERQRGNFPDRFSGHQFPNYSSELNVNALLLGDSALYLCASSQLTSSGRRYEQYFGPGTRLTVT.